This T cell receptor (beta chain) was documented in a study of OX40 agonist ivuxolimab in advanced cancers. Study-level findings and limits: Expanded clones were, on average, more numerous in CD8+ T cells than in CD4+. In the expanded peripheral T cells, antigen specificity was never determined.

Per the germline V gene, CDR1 is SNHLY and CDR2 is FYNNEI. With 1 base removed from V and 5 bases from J, the gap between germline ends came to 14 bases. The CDR3 length is 15 residues. Turning to this clone: What it recognizes is unknown.

A history of autoimmune disease or systemic immunosuppression excluded patients. Some clones are missing from TCRdb's copy, which holds only in-frame ones; the method was immunoSEQ multiplex PCR. The profile covers more than 25,000 clones, with about four fifths appearing a single time and roughly a quarter taken by the ten largest. The specimen comprised CD4+ or CD8+ T cells sorted from blood, sampled in a trial of the OX40 agonist ivuxolimab. The TCR sequence derives from an adult with an advanced solid tumor such as melanoma, head and neck, liver or kidney cancer. The chain employs TRBV2 and TRBJ1-2; D perhaps matches TRBD1 (6 bases). CDR3 DNA sequence: TGTGCCAGCAGTGAAGGACAGGCCCCGGTATATGGCTACACCTTC. It specifies CASSEGQAPVYGYTF.